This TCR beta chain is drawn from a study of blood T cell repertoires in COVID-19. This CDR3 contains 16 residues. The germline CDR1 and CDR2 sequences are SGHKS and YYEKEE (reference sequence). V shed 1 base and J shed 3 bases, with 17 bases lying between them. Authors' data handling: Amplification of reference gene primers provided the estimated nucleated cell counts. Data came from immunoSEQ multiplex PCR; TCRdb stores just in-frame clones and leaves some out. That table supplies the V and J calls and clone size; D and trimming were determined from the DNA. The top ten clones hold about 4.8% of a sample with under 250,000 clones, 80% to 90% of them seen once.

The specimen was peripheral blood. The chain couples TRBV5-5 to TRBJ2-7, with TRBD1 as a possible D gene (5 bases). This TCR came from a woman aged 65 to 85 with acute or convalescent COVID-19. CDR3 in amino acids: CASSLTLRGRNYEQYF. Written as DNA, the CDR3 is TGTGCCAGCAGCTTGACCCTTAGGGGCAGGAACTACGAGCAGTACTTC.